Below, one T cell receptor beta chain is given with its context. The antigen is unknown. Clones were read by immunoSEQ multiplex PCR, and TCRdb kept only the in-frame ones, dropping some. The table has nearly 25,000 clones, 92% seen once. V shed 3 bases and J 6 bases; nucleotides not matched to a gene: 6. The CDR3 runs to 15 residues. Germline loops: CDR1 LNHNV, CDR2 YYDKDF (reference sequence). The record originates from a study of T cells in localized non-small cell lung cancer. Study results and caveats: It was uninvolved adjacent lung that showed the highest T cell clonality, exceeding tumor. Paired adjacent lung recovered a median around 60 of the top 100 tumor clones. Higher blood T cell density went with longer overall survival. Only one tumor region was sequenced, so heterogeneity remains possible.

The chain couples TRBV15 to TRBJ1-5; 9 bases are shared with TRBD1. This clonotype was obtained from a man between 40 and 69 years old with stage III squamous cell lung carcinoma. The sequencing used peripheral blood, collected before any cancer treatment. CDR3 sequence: CATSRVQGAAQPQHF. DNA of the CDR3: TGTGCCACCAGCAGGGTACAGGGGGCTGCTCAGCCCCAGCATTTT.